This record covers a single T cell receptor beta chain. Its target is unknown. The data stem from a study of CD8+ T cells in alopecia areata. Whole-study results and caveats: Mice showed TCR sharing more clearly than patients did, possibly owing to HLA. Higher clonality was seen in lesional scalp than in normal scalp, especially in alopecia totalis/universalis. Since there was just one nonresponder, nobody can yet say how baseline CD8+ expansion ties to response.

Treatment in this sample: oral pan-JAK inhibitor, 5-10 mg twice daily. Both CD4+ and CD8+ T cells were separated by sorting PBMCs. Trimming took off 8 bases at V and 5 bases at J, with 6 bases between the two ends. Germline loops: CDR1 LNHDA, CDR2 SQIVND (reference sequence). The length of the CDR3 is 11 residues. Sequencing relied on a cDNA template that was reverse transcribed from extracted RNA. The data were produced by immunoSEQ multiplex PCR, yet TCRdb's version contains in-frame clones alone and is incomplete. The sample holds about 170,000 clones, 50% to 75% seen once. The source was CD4+ T cells sorted from blood, collected between weeks 55 and 65, from a patient treated with tofacitinib. The sequence was obtained from a human donor with alopecia areata. This chain uses TRBV19 with TRBJ2-2; D gene ambiguous. CDR3 loop: CASRRTGELFF. In DNA form, the CDR3 reads TGTGCCAGTCGCCGGACCGGGGAGCTGTTTTTT.